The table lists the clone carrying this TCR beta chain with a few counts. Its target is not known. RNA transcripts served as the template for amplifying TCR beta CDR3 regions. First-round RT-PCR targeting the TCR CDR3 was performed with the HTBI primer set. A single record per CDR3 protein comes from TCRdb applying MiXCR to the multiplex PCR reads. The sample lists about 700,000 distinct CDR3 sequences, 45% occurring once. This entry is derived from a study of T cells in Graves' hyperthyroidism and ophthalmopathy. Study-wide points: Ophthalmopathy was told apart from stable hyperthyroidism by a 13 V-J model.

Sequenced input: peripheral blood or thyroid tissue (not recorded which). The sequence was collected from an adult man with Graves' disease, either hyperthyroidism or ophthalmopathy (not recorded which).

This CDR3 is CASSPPPGGWTEAFF. DNA of the CDR3: TGTGCCAGCAGTCCCCCCCCGGGGGGCTGGACTGAAGCTTTCTTT. This sequence joins TRBV11-2 and TRBJ1-1, with D tentatively TRBD1 (6 bases). V was trimmed by 6 bases and J by 5 bases, leaving 19 bases between them. Germline CDR1 SGHAT, CDR2 FQNNGV. This CDR3 spans 15 amino acids.